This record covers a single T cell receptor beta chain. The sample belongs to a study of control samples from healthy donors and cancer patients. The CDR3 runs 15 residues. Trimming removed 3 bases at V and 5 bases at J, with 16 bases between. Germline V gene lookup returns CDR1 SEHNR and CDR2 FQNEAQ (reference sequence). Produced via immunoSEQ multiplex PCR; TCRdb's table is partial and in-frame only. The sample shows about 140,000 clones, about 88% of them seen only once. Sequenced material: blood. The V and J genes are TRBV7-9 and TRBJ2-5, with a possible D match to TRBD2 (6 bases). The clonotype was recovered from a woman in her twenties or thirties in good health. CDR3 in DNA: TGTGCCAGCAGCTTGGGACTCCCGGGAGAGGAGACCCAGTACTTC. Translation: CASSLGLPGEETQYF.